The source of this T cell receptor beta chain is a study of T cells in Graves' hyperthyroidism and ophthalmopathy. This clonotype has ten or more counts. The antigen is not known. Study results and caveats: Most thyroid clonotypes expanded above 0.001 were also detected in blood.

Diagnosing involved the use of clinical symptoms, serum thyroxine and TRAb, thyroid ultrasound and orbital computed tomography. The PBMCs had their origin in 10 ml of fresh peripheral blood. The CDR3 regions of TCR beta were amplified from RNA transcripts. First-round RT-PCR of the TCR CDR3 relied on the HTBI primer set. TCRdb recomputed calls from the multiplex PCR reads with MiXCR, one row per CDR3 protein. The sample shows about 560,000 distinct CDR3 sequences, over 15% of them seen only once. This CDR3 region has 13 residues. The V gene lost 6 bases and the J gene lost 3 bases, with 11 bases spanning the gap.

Sequenced input: blood. The J gene is TRBJ1-1, the V gene TRBV12-3 or TRBV12-4, with no clear D. The origin of this receptor is a woman younger than 35 with Graves' hyperthyroidism. Here the CDR3 DNA reads TGTGCCAGCAGCGAGGATTCGGACACTGAAGCTTTCTTT. Amino acids: CASSEDSDTEAFF.